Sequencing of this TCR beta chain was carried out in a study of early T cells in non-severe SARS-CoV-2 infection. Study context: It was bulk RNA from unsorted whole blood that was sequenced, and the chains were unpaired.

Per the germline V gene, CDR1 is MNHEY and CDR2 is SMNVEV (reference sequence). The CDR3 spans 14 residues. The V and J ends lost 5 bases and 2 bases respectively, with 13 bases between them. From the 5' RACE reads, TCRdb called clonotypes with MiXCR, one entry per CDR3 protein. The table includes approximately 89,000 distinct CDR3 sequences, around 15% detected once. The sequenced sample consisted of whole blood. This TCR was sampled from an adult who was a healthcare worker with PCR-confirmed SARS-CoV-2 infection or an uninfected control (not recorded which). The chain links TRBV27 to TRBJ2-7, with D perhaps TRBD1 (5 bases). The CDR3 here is CASSPIDSTYEQYF. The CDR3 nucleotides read TGTGCCAGCAGTCCGATCGACAGTACCTACGAGCAGTACTTC.